Following are 4 T cell receptor beta chains from one sample sequenced in a study of blood T cell repertoires in COVID-19. Measured with immunoSEQ multiplex PCR; TCRdb has only the in-frame clones, and not every one. There are approximately 100,000 clones in the sample; more than 80% occur only once, and roughly 13% lies in the top ten. The sequencing input was peripheral blood. These receptors originate from a woman aged 55-75 years with acute or convalescent COVID-19.

The J gene is TRBJ1-1, the V gene TRBV11-2; D is possibly TRBD1 (6 bases). The V and J ends lost 5 bases and 6 bases respectively, with 22 bases between them. Looked up from germline, CDR1 is SGHAT and CDR2 is FQNNGV. CDR3 length: 16 amino acids. CDR3 in DNA: TGTGCCAGCAGCCCCGTGCGGGGGGCGAAGTATTCTGAAGCTTTCTTT. Its translation is CASSPVRGAKYSEAFF.

In DNA, the CDR3 is TGTGCCAGCAGCTTATTCAACGGGGTGGAGCAGTTCTTC. Protein product: CASSLFNGVEQFF. This chain connects TRBV11-2 to TRBJ2-1, with a tentative D call TRBD2 (5 bases). The ends were cut back, 2 bases at V and 10 bases at J, with 12 bases in the middle. Germline V gene sequence: CDR1 SGHAT, CDR2 FQNNGV. This CDR3 contains 13 residues.

The chain combines TRBV14 with TRBJ1-2, with D unresolved. Trimming stripped 1 base from V and 0 bases from J, with 9 bases between. This CDR3 is built from 15 residues. Looked up from germline, CDR1 is SGHDN and CDR2 is FVKESK. CDR3 loop: CASSQGFSANYGYTF. As DNA, the CDR3 is TGTGCCAGCAGCCAAGGTTTCTCCGCTAACTATGGCTACACCTTC.

This chain uses TRBV2 with TRBJ2-5; TRBD2 matches 7 bases. V shed 5 bases, J shed 0 bases, and the junction held 3 bases outside the gene matches. There are 14 residues in the CDR3. Germline CDR1 is SNHLY and CDR2 is FYNNEI. For the CDR3, the DNA is TGTGCCAGCAGTCGGACTAGATACCAAGAGACCCAGTACTTC. Translating gives CASSRTRYQETQYF.